Below, 15 T cell receptor beta chains from the same sample are listed, as sequenced in a study of shared clonotypes between healthy human individuals. This table comes from immunoSEQ multiplex PCR, and its TCRdb copy is limited to in-frame clones, with some not included. The top ten clones hold roughly 0.36% of a sample with fewer than 1.8 million clones, approximately 98.5% of them seen once. Sequencing input: naive CD4+ T cells sorted from blood. This sample's subset: CD45RA+ positively selected. The receptor source for this set is a man aged 25 to 45 in good health.

The J gene is TRBJ2-7, the V gene TRBV10-3; D gene unclear. Between the trimmed V and J ends, which lost 4 bases and 3 bases, there was a span of 19 bases. Germline V gene lookup returns CDR1 ENHRY and CDR2 SYGVKD. CDR3 length equals 16 residues. As DNA, the CDR3 is TGTGCCATCAGTGCTAGGCTTCCGGGCCAGAGCTACGAGCAGTACTTC. Translated, it gives CAISARLPGQSYEQYF.

V usage is TRBV30 and J usage is TRBJ2-1, with 12 nucleotides matching TRBD1. Trimming at V came to 5 bases and at J to 9 bases, leaving 8 bases not matched to a gene. The CDR3 has 14 residues. Germline V gene lookup returns CDR1 GTSNPN and CDR2 SVGIG (reference sequence). The CDR3: CAWETGTGGGEQFF. The CDR3 nucleotides are TGTGCCTGGGAAACCGGGACAGGGGGCGGTGAGCAGTTCTTC.

The CDR3 nucleotides are TGCAGCGCGCCTGGTGGGCAGGGACACACTGAAGCTTTCTTT. Its protein product is CSAPGGQGHTEAFF. V usage is TRBV29-1 and J usage is TRBJ1-1; D might be TRBD1 (5 bases). Per the germline V gene, CDR1 is SQVTM and CDR2 is ANQGSEA. Trimming cost V 7 bases and J 3 bases, with 18 bases left between them. The CDR3 spans 14 residues.

Comment on this clone: Other DNA sequences in the same sample also yield this CDR3. This chain joins TRBV7-2 and TRBJ2-7; 10 bases line up with TRBD2. Trimming removed 5 bases from V and 1 base from J; junction bases left unmatched: 2. Germline V gene lookup returns CDR1 SGHTA and CDR2 FQGNSA. The CDR3 is made up of 14 amino acids. The CDR3 DNA follows: TGTGCCAGCAGCCCGGGACTAGCGTCCTACGAGCAGTACTTC. Translation gives CASSPGLASYEQYF.

Points on this clone: Other DNA sequences within the sample encode an identical CDR3. The chain joins TRBV18 to TRBJ1-5; 7 bases align to TRBD1. The CDR3 is 14 residues long. Germline V gene sequence: CDR1 KGHSH, CDR2 LQKENI. With V trimmed by 6 bases and J by 2 bases, 4 bases remained unmatched. The CDR3 sequence: CASSLGTGNQPQHF. CDR3 bases: TGTGCCAGCTCCCTCGGGACAGGCAATCAGCCCCAGCATTTT.

The chain joins TRBV6-6 to TRBJ2-7; D possibly corresponds to TRBD1 (5 bases). V gave up 6 bases and J gave up 3 bases, with 6 bases separating them. CDR1 is MNHNY, CDR2 SVGAGI, per germline (reference sequence). The CDR3 runs to 11 residues. DNA for the CDR3: TGTGCCAGCAGACAGGACTACGAGCAGTACTTC. It specifies CASRQDYEQYF.

The rearrangement links TRBV5-1 to TRBJ1-4; D may be TRBD1 (6 bases). V lost 4 bases, J lost 0 bases, and 13 bases lay in between. The CDR3 loop spans 16 amino acids. The V gene's germline CDR1 is SGHRS and CDR2 YFSETQ. The DNA of the CDR3 is TGCGCCAGCAGCCACCGGACAGCGGCAACTAATGAAAAACTGTTTTTT. Its translation is CASSHRTAATNEKLFF.

The J gene is TRBJ2-7, the V gene TRBV7-9, with D perhaps matching TRBD1 (5 bases). Per germline, CDR1 SEHNR and CDR2 FQNEAQ (reference sequence). This CDR3 is 15 amino acids long. Trimming pared 4 bases from V and 0 bases from J, leaving 13 bases between. CDR3 sequence (DNA): TGTGCCAGCAGCTCCTATACAGGACACTCCTACGAGCAGTACTTC. Translated: CASSSYTGHSYEQYF. Complete variable domain (other parts from reference TRBV7-9 and TRBJ2-7): DTGVSQNPRHKITKRGQNVTFRCDPISEHNRLYWYRQTLGQGPEFLTYFQNEAQLEKSRLLSDRFSAERPKGSFSTLEIQRTEQGDSAMYLCASSSYTGHSYEQYFGPGTRLTVT.

The chain combines TRBV4-1 with TRBJ2-3, with 8 bases matching TRBD2. The CDR3 loop spans 17 amino acids. The ends lost 2 bases at V and 7 bases at J; junction bases unmatched: 14. Germline loops: CDR1 MGHRA, CDR2 YSYEKL. This CDR3 is CASSQPVTGGPEYTQYF. The CDR3 DNA reads TGCGCCAGCAGCCAACCCGTAACGGGAGGGCCTGAGTATACGCAGTATTTT.

The chain carries TRBV28 and TRBJ2-5; D may be TRBD2 (6 bases). The CDR3 is made up of 13 amino acids. V was trimmed by 3 bases and J by 7 bases, leaving 12 bases between them. The germline CDR1 and CDR2 sequences are MDHEN and SYDVKM. CDR3 in DNA: TGTGCCAGCAGTTTCGGCTCGCGGGGGACCCAGTACTTC. It codes for CASSFGSRGTQYF.

The chain carries TRBV27 and TRBJ2-7; possible D gene TRBD1, 6 bases. Looked up from germline, CDR1 is MNHEY and CDR2 is SMNVEV (reference sequence). The ends were cut back, 6 bases at V and 3 bases at J, with 15 bases in the middle. This CDR3 spans 14 amino acids. The CDR3 DNA reads as TGTGCCAGCAGAAGAACAGGGTATCTCTACGAGCAGTACTTC. It is translated as CASRRTGYLYEQYF.

The chain is built from TRBV6-6 and TRBJ2-4; perhaps TRBD1 as D (5 bases). The CDR3 totals 12 residues. CDR1 MNHNY and CDR2 SVGAGI come from the germline V gene (reference sequence). Trimming took 0 bases from V and 10 from J, leaving 7 bases between them. The CDR3 loop reads CASSYSQGIQYF. The CDR3 DNA follows: TGTGCCAGCAGTTACTCCCAGGGAATTCAGTACTTC.

The DNA for the CDR3 is TGCAGCGTTGATTCCGGGAGGGACACAGATACGCAGTATTTT. This codes for CSVDSGRDTDTQYF. V gene TRBV29-1 combines with J gene TRBJ2-3; 8 nucleotides agree with TRBD2. This CDR3 contains 14 residues. J lost 2 bases, V lost 3 bases, and 4 bases had no gene match. From germline, CDR1 is SQVTM and CDR2 ANQGSEA.

A remark on this clone: A read error may produce the germline difference seen at one junction end. V usage is TRBV7-7 and J usage is TRBJ2-2, with D tentatively TRBD2 (6 bases). Germline V gives CDR1 SSHAT, CDR2 FNYEAQ (reference sequence). The CDR3 runs 17 residues. DNA of the CDR3: TGTGCTAGCAGCTTAGCGTCGGCCCCTATCGGGGGCGGGGAGCTGTTTTTT. This codes for CASSLASAPIGGGELFF.

V usage is TRBV18 and J usage is TRBJ2-7; D uncertain. V dropped 6 bases and J dropped 3 bases, with 30 bases sitting between them. CDR3 length: 19 residues. Germline CDR1 reads KGHSH; CDR2 reads LQKENI. The CDR3 nucleotides read TGTGCCAGCTCCATCAAGCCGAGTGTTGATCGGAGCAGGATCTACGAGCAGTACTTC. It encodes CASSIKPSVDRSRIYEQYF.